This T cell receptor beta chain was sequenced for a study of CD8+ T cells in alopecia areata. Study-wide background: Treated patients were dosed with oral tofacitinib, taking 5 to 10 mg twice daily.

The CDR3 has 14 residues. Deletions cut 4 bases from V and 4 bases from J, with 13 bases between. Germline V gives CDR1 SGHDN, CDR2 FVKESK. Study-level findings and limits: TCRs were shared less clearly across patients than in mice, possibly for HLA-related reasons. Higher clonality and more expanded CD8+ clones appeared in lesional than normal scalp.

This clone was counted a few times. Its specificity is not known. Regarding treatment: oral pan-JAK inhibitor, 5-10 mg twice daily. The authors extracted RNA and reverse transcribed it into cDNA as the sequencing template. TCRdb's table, derived via immunoSEQ multiplex PCR, lists solely in-frame clones and lacks some. Seen here are approximately 190,000 clones, roughly 50% observed once, and the top ten hold 5.5% to 6%. Sequenced material: CD4+ T cells sorted from blood, taken at week 24, from a patient treated with tofacitinib. The sequence came from a human donor with alopecia areata. The chain carries TRBV14 and TRBJ1-1; D is unclear. DNA of the CDR3: TGTGCCAGCAGCCCCCACGGGCGTAGCACTGAAGCTTTCTTT. This gives the protein CASSPHGRSTEAFF.